Given below is one TCR beta chain in context. This sample was taken from a study of shared clonotypes between healthy human individuals. Each cell subset's genomic DNA was divided evenly among several immunoSEQ plates. Assay: immunoSEQ multiplex PCR; the TCRdb copy retains only in-frame clones and omits some. The sample includes over 95,000 clones, roughly 45% of them seen just once. The receptor comes from a woman aged 40 to 55 in good health. Some clones in this sample may be carry-over from other donors' samples. The material sequenced was PBMCs.

In nucleotides, the CDR3 is TGTGCCAGCAGTTACGGGGGGGTCCAAGAGACCCAGTACTTC. Encoded protein: CASSYGGVQETQYF. The chain combines TRBV6-6 with TRBJ2-5, with TRBD2 matching over 7 bases. Looked up from germline, CDR1 is MNHNY and CDR2 is SVGAGI (reference sequence). The V gene end was trimmed by 2 bases and the J gene end by 1 base; junction bases not matched to a gene: 1. The CDR3 has 14 residues.